The 20 T cell receptor beta chains listed next were all sequenced from one sample in a study of blood T cell repertoires in COVID-19. Here immunoSEQ multiplex PCR was the method, and the copy in TCRdb shows in-frame clones only, minus some. In the table there are about 400,000 clones, just under 90% of which are singletons. The sample taken for sequencing was PBMCs or T cells enriched from blood (not recorded which). The receptors were sampled from a woman between 45 and 60 years old who had recovered from COVID-19.

The rearrangement links TRBV4-1 to TRBJ2-3; 9 bases are shared with TRBD1. Germline V gene lookup returns CDR1 MGHRA and CDR2 YSYEKL. The V gene end was trimmed by 6 bases and the J gene end by 5 bases; junction bases not matched to a gene: 15. CDR3 length: 17 residues. The CDR3 reads CASRSTGRTGVKDTQYF. The CDR3 DNA follows: TGCGCCAGCAGGAGCACAGGAAGGACAGGGGTAAAAGATACGCAGTATTTT.

The chain carries TRBV7-3 and TRBJ1-6; D is uncertain. This CDR3 has 15 amino acids. The germline gives CDR1 SGHTA, CDR2 FQGTGA. The V gene lost 3 bases and the J gene lost 5 bases, with 11 bases spanning the gap. CDR3 in DNA: TGTGCCAGCAGCTTGTACAGAGATAATAATTCACCCCTCCACTTT. Translating gives CASSLYRDNNSPLHF.

The CDR3 spells CASSGTTGDRRDYGYTF. CDR3 DNA: TGCGCCAGCAGCGGAACAACCGGGGACAGGCGAGACTATGGCTACACCTTC. This chain links TRBV5-1 with TRBJ1-2, with TRBD1 matching over 8 bases. From germline, CDR1 is SGHRS and CDR2 YFSETQ. The CDR3 loop spans 17 amino acids. After removal of 4 bases from V and 3 bases from J, the junction contained 14 bases not matched to a gene.

Here the CDR3 DNA reads TGCGCCAGCAGCTTGGAGCGGGGGGCCGGGGAGCTGTTTTTT. Its translation is CASSLERGAGELFF. The V call is TRBV5-1, the J call TRBJ2-2, with 9 nucleotides matching TRBD2. This CDR3 contains 14 residues. CDR1 and CDR2 (germline): SGHRS, YFSETQ. V dropped 0 bases and J dropped 6; count of bases not matched to a gene: 0.

The rearrangement uses TRBV27 and TRBJ2-1; a weak D match, TRBD1 (5 bases). CDR1 is MNHEY and CDR2 is SMNVEV in the germline V gene (reference sequence). Trimming shortened V by 2 bases and J by 8 bases, and 7 bases separated the two germline ends. There are 12 residues in the CDR3. The CDR3 here is CASSLGAHEQFF. DNA for the CDR3: TGTGCCAGCAGTTTAGGGGCCCATGAGCAGTTCTTC.

The chain combines TRBV4-3 with TRBJ2-2; perhaps TRBD1 as D (6 bases). Germline assignment: CDR1 LGHNA and CDR2 YSLEER. Deletions cut 1 base from V and 7 bases from J, with 25 bases between. The CDR3 spans 19 residues. CDR3 DNA: TGCGCCAGCAGCCAAGTTCACAGGGACAACATTTGGCGTGGCGGGGAGCTGTTTTTT. It is translated as CASSQVHRDNIWRGGELFF.

CDR3 DNA sequence: TGTGCCAGCGGGGAGACAGGGATCACCGAGCAGTTCTTC. Protein sequence: CASGETGITEQFF. V gene TRBV27 combines with J gene TRBJ2-1, with TRBD1 matching 7 bases. Germline-derived CDR1 and CDR2 are MNHEY and SMNVEV (reference sequence). The CDR3 loop spans 13 amino acids. J was trimmed by 10 bases and V by 8 bases; bases with no gene match: 11.

This chain uses TRBV20-1 with TRBJ1-6; D is ambiguous. CDR3 size: 16 residues. Per germline, CDR1 DFQATT and CDR2 SNEGSKA (reference sequence). V lost 3 bases, J lost 1 base, and 13 bases lay in between. CDR3 bases: TGCAGTGCTAGTGGCAGGAAGCTGTCCTATAATTCACCCCTCCACTTT. Its translation: CSASGRKLSYNSPLHF.

The chain uses TRBV28 and TRBJ2-7; D is possibly TRBD2 (5 bases). Looked up from germline, CDR1 is MDHEN and CDR2 is SYDVKM. V was pared by 8 bases and J by 1 base, with 9 bases between. The CDR3 covers 12 residues. The CDR3 coding sequence is TGTGCCAGCGAGGGTCATTCCTACGAGCAGTACTTC. Its translation is CASEGHSYEQYF.

This sequence joins TRBV7-8 and TRBJ2-4; 12 positions match TRBD2. In germline, CDR1 is SGHVS, CDR2 FQNEAQ. The CDR3 totals 16 residues. V gave up 6 bases and J gave up 3 bases; unmatched junction bases: 6. This CDR3 is CASSRTSGVVKNIQYF. CDR3 nucleotides: TGTGCCAGCAGTCGGACTAGCGGGGTTGTCAAAAACATTCAGTACTTC.

This clone was counted only a few times. V is TRBV28 and J is TRBJ2-7; 7 bases fit TRBD1. The CDR3 length is 14 residues. CDR1 and CDR2 from the germline V gene are MDHEN and SYDVKM. With 8 bases clipped from V and 3 bases from J, the junction kept 10 bases outside the gene matches. This CDR3 reads CASSMGTALYEQYF. The DNA for the CDR3 is TGTGCCAGCTCCATGGGGACAGCCCTCTACGAGCAGTACTTC.

This chain connects TRBV5-1 to TRBJ1-1; no clear D. CDR3 size: 14 residues. The ends were cut back, 4 bases at V and 4 bases at J, with 14 bases in the middle. CDR1 is SGHRS, CDR2 YFSETQ, per germline. The CDR3 reads CASSILAVGTEAFF. The CDR3 DNA reads as TGCGCCAGCAGCATCTTAGCCGTTGGCACTGAAGCTTTCTTT.

V gene TRBV9 combines with J gene TRBJ1-2; D not resolved. The CDR3 sequence is 13 residues long. Germline CDR1 SGDLS, CDR2 YYNGEE. V was shortened by 4 bases and J by 6 bases, with 13 bases between the two germline ends. The CDR3 loop is CASSRRREDGYTF. The CDR3 DNA reads TGTGCCAGCAGCCGTAGGAGGGAAGATGGCTACACCTTC.

The chain combines TRBV19 with TRBJ2-1, with 12 bases lining up with TRBD2. In germline, CDR1 is LNHDA, CDR2 SQIVND (reference sequence). Trimming took 6 bases from V and 0 from J; bases not matched to a gene: 12. The CDR3 extends over 19 amino acids. The CDR3 loop reads CASRPTGTSGLSSYNEQFF. The CDR3 nucleotides are TGTGCCAGTAGACCGACTGGGACTAGCGGGCTTTCCTCCTACAATGAGCAGTTCTTC.

J is TRBJ1-2 and V is TRBV9; the match to TRBD1 covers 7 bases. V was clipped by 0 bases and J by 4 bases; unmatched bases: 6. The CDR3 consists of 15 residues. CDR1 is SGDLS and CDR2 is YYNGEE in the germline V gene. CDR3 amino acids: CASSVGGGYVYGYTF. As DNA, the CDR3 is TGTGCCAGCAGCGTAGGAGGGGGCTATGTCTATGGCTACACCTTC.

This CDR3 is CAQSRTGNRDEQFF. The CDR3 coding sequence is TGTGCCCAATCGAGGACAGGGAATCGGGATGAGCAGTTCTTC. The chain uses TRBV30 and TRBJ2-1, with 8 positions matching TRBD1. Germline lookup yields CDR1 GTSNPN and CDR2 SVGIG (reference sequence). This CDR3 contains 14 residues. J was trimmed by 8 bases and V by 8 bases; bases with no gene match: 14.

V and J are TRBV28 and TRBJ1-4; 10 nucleotides match TRBD1. Germline V lookup: CDR1 MDHEN, CDR2 SYDVKM. CDR3 length equals 11 residues. The J segment lost 13 bases and the V segment lost 7 bases, leaving 3 bases of the junction unmatched. CDR3 in DNA: TGTGCCAGCAAAGGGGACAGGGGACTGTTTTTT. Its protein product is CASKGDRGLFF.

The rearrangement links TRBV2 to TRBJ1-5; D perhaps matches TRBD1 (6 bases). The CDR3 covers 14 residues. The V end was cut by 3 bases, the J end by 4 bases, with 10 bases between. Per the germline V gene, CDR1 is SNHLY and CDR2 is FYNNEI. The CDR3 region is CASSDGTWNQPQHF. In DNA, the CDR3 is TGTGCCAGCAGTGACGGGACATGGAATCAGCCCCAGCATTTT.

This chain connects TRBV28 to TRBJ2-1; 8 nucleotides match TRBD2. CDR1 and CDR2 (germline): MDHEN, SYDVKM. V shed 4 bases, J shed 12 bases, and the junction held 14 bases outside the gene matches. This CDR3 has 15 amino acids. Here the CDR3 DNA reads TGTGCCAGCAGTTCACCATCGGGGGGGCGGATCTGGCAGTTCTTC. Its translation is CASSSPSGGRIWQFF.

V is TRBV10-1 and J is TRBJ2-2; 12 bases agree with TRBD2. Per germline, CDR1 WNHNN and CDR2 SYGVQD (reference sequence). Trimming at V came to 5 bases and at J to 7 bases, leaving 14 bases not matched to a gene. The CDR3 sequence is 18 residues long. This CDR3 reads CASSSGLAGFRGGGELFF. As DNA, the CDR3 is TGCGCCAGCAGTTCCGGACTAGCGGGATTTAGGGGTGGCGGGGAGCTGTTTTTT.